The entry that follows covers one T cell receptor beta chain sequence. Antigen specificity is unknown. The germline gives CDR1 SGHRS, CDR2 YFSETQ. CDR3 length: 15 residues. Trimming took off 0 bases at V and 3 bases at J, with 12 bases between the two ends. The data belong to a study of post-analysis software for immune sequencing data. Study-wide findings and caveats: Higher frequency in patients than in controls was seen for about five TRBV segments, with TRBV5-6, TRBV5-1 and TRBV20-1 among them. By F measure, strong co-clustering occurred among samples prepared in the same batch.

Incorporated into the TCR beta cDNA libraries were unique molecular identifiers, which served to reduce PCR and sequencing biases. TCRdb independently ran MiXCR on the PCR reads; one entry per CDR3 protein. The table includes hundreds of thousands of distinct CDR3 sequences, 53% detected once. This receptor was obtained from a girl between 10 and 17 years old with multiple sclerosis. V gene TRBV5-1 combines with J gene TRBJ1-1; D gene uncertain. Material: blood. This chain's CDR3 is CASSLAGSLDTEAFF. CDR3 DNA: TGCGCCAGCAGCTTGGCCGGCTCCCTTGACACTGAAGCTTTCTTT.